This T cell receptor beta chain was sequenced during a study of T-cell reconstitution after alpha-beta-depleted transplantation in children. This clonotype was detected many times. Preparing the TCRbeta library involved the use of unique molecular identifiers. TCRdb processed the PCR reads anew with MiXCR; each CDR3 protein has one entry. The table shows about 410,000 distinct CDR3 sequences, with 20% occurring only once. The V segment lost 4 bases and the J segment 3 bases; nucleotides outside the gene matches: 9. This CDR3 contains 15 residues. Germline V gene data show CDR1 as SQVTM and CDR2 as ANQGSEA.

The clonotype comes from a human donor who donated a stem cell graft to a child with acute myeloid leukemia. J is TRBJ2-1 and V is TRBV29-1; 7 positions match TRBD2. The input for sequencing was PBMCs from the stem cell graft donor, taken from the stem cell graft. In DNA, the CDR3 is TGCAGCGTTGCTTCGAGCGGGGATTACTACAATGAGCAGTTCTTC. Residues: CSVASSGDYYNEQFF.